The 13 T cell receptor beta chains below all came from one sample that was sequenced in a study of T cells in women clearing cervical HPV infection. Here immunoSEQ multiplex PCR was the method, and the copy in TCRdb shows in-frame clones only, minus some. The listing records over 10,000 clones. Specimen: blood buffy coat. Every receptor here comes from a woman aged 18 to 75 with a cervical HPV16 infection that either progressed to CIN3+ or cleared (not recorded which).

With regard to this clone: The read terminates 3 residues ahead of where the CDR3 ends, so the germline J gene completes it. The J gene is TRBJ2-2, the V gene TRBV12-3 or TRBV12-4; D is possibly TRBD1 (5 bases). V lost 7 bases and J 7 bases, leaving 16 bases between the germline ends. The CDR3 loop spans 14 amino acids. CDR3 region: CASKKQGQDGELFF. The covered CDR3 bases are TGTGCCAGCAAAAAGCAGGGCCAGGACGGGGAG.

Note on this clone: From the germline J gene comes the end of the CDR3, since the read stops 3 residues before it. This sequence joins TRBV20-1 and TRBJ2-3; perhaps TRBD2 as D (6 bases). Germline loops: CDR1 DFQATT, CDR2 SNEGSKA (reference sequence). The CDR3 has 11 amino acids. V was shortened by 6 bases and J by 5 bases, with 9 bases between the two germline ends. The sequenced CDR3 bases are TGCAGTGCCCGACTAGGAGATACG. Encoded protein: CSARLGDT. In full, the CDR3 is CSARLGDTQYF.

For this clone: At one of its ends the junction is not consistent with the germline gene, which may arise from a read error. The read is 3 residues too short to cover the CDR3 end, so that end is filled in from the germline J gene. The V and J genes are TRBV18 and TRBJ2-3; 7 nucleotides agree with TRBD2. CDR3 length: 14 amino acids. Germline CDR1 KGHSH, CDR2 LQKENI. CDR3 bases read: TGTGCCAGCTCACCACCGCTAGCGGCAGAGACG. It encodes CASSPPLAAET. The whole CDR3 is CASSPPLAAETQYF.

As concerns this clone: The read ends 3 residues shy of where the CDR3 ends; the end is completed using the germline J gene. V is TRBV20-1 and J is TRBJ2-5; 9 nucleotides align to TRBD2. The CDR3 sequence is 14 residues long. CDR1 is DFQATT, CDR2 SNEGSKA, per germline (reference sequence). V dropped 3 bases and J dropped 4; count of bases not matched to a gene: 6. Partial CDR3 DNA: TGCAGTGCTAGGCGGGGGGGCCGCGGAGAGACC. Protein: CSARRGGRGET. The full CDR3 reads CSARRGGRGETQYF.

Turning to this clone: The CDR3 end falls 3 residues outside the read, so it is completed with the germline J gene. The chain carries TRBV6-2 or TRBV6-3 and TRBJ2-1; possibly TRBD1 for D (5 bases). This CDR3 is 16 amino acids long. V lost 1 base and J 6 bases, leaving 16 bases between the germline ends. In germline, CDR1 is MNHEY, CDR2 SVGEGT. The CDR3 here is CASSYFQSDRSNEQFF. The sequenced CDR3 bases are TGTGCCAGCAGTTACTTCCAATCAGACAGATCCAATGAG.

Concerning this clone itself: The read ends 3 residues before the CDR3 terminus; that terminus is restored from the germline J gene. The chain has TRBV7-2 and TRBJ2-4; 7 nucleotides line up with TRBD1. Per the germline V gene, CDR1 is SGHTA and CDR2 is FQGNSA. The CDR3 spans 14 residues. The sequenced CDR3 bases are TGTGCCAGCAGCTTAAAGGGGGCGTCTCTTGGT. This encodes CASSLKGASLG. The entire CDR3 protein reads CASSLKGASLGQYF.

A word on this clone: The missing CDR3 end, 3 residues past where the read stops, is filled in from the germline J gene. The chain recombines TRBV29-1 with TRBJ2-7; maybe TRBD2 (6 bases). Germline V CDR1 and CDR2: SQVTM, ANQGSEA. With 4 bases removed from V and 3 bases from J, the gap between germline ends came to 13 bases. The CDR3 loop spans 13 amino acids. The DNA read from the CDR3 is TGCAGCGTTGTTACCGGGGGAGGCTACGAG. Translation gives CSVVTGGGYE. The full CDR3 reads CSVVTGGGYEQYF.

Concerning this clone itself: The read ends 3 residues before the CDR3 terminus; that terminus is restored from the germline J gene. This sequence joins TRBV29-1 and TRBJ2-5; possibly TRBD2 for D (5 bases). CDR3 length equals 13 residues. V shed 2 bases and J shed 5 bases, with 12 bases lying between them. The germline gives CDR1 SQVTM, CDR2 ANQGSEA. The part of the CDR3 DNA that was read is TGCAGCGTTGAAAGCGGTCCTACGGAGACC. Its protein product is CSVESGPTET. The complete CDR3 protein is CSVESGPTETQYF.

Remarks on this clone: Read sequence stops 3 residues before the CDR3 end, and the germline J gene provides the missing end. The genes are TRBV6-2 or TRBV6-3 and TRBJ2-6, with D uncertain. The CDR3 runs to 17 residues. Trimming cost V 8 bases and J 0 bases, with 17 bases left between them. CDR1 is MNHEY, CDR2 SVGEGT, per germline. The part of the CDR3 DNA that was read is TGTGCCAGCTGCAATCCGGGTCCTTCCTCTGGGGCCAACGTC. It translates to CASCNPGPSSGANV. In full, the CDR3 is CASCNPGPSSGANVLTF.

As for this clone: The observed sequence ends 3 residues before the CDR3 terminus, with the missing tail filled in from the germline J gene. The rearrangement uses TRBV6-2 or TRBV6-3 and TRBJ2-3; 10 positions agree with TRBD2. This CDR3 contains 13 residues. Germline V lookup: CDR1 MNHEY, CDR2 SVGEGT. Trimming cost V 6 bases and J 3 bases; bases outside gene matches: 0. Here the CDR3 reads CASRGLATDTQYF. The DNA read from the CDR3 is TGTGCCAGCAGGGGACTAGCGACAGATACG.

About this clone itself: The read finishes 3 residues shy of the CDR3 end, and the germline J gene is used to complete it. The chain is built from TRBV5-5 and TRBJ2-7; D perhaps matches TRBD2 (5 bases). The length of the CDR3 is 15 residues. The germline V gene encodes CDR1 SGHKS and CDR2 YYEKEE (reference sequence). V lost 3 bases and J lost 6, with 19 bases in between. Here the CDR3 reads CASSSSSSGFGEQYF. The covered CDR3 bases are TGTGCCAGCAGCTCCTCATCCTCGGGGTTCGGCGAG. Based on the CDR3 plus reference TRBV5-5 and TRBJ2-7, the full variable domain is DAGVTQSPTHLIKTRGQQVTLRCSPISGHKSVSWYQQVLGQGPQFIFQYYEKEERGRGNFPDRFSARQFPNYSSELNVNALLLGDSALYLCASSSSSSGFGEQYFGPGTRLTVT.

The CDR3 DNA, read in part, is TGTGCCAGCAGCTTTCAGTCAGAGACC. It translates to CASSFQSET. The complete CDR3 sequence is CASSFQSETQYF. The chain has TRBV7-2 and TRBJ2-5; D ambiguous. The read stops 3 residues short of the end of the CDR3; the missing end is completed from the germline J gene. Germline V gene sequence: CDR1 SGHTA, CDR2 FQGNSA. CDR3 length: 12 residues. Trimming left V 3 bases short and J 4 bases short, with 6 bases between.

Comment on this clone: Read sequence stops 3 residues before the CDR3 end, and the germline J gene provides the missing end. The genes are TRBV19 and TRBJ2-3; maybe TRBD1 (8 bases). Looked up from germline, CDR1 is LNHDA and CDR2 is SQIVND (reference sequence). The CDR3 contains 12 residues. Incomplete CDR3 DNA: TGTGCCAGTAGCAGGGGGCGGGAGACG. Residues: CASSRGRET. The entire CDR3 is CASSRGRETQYF.